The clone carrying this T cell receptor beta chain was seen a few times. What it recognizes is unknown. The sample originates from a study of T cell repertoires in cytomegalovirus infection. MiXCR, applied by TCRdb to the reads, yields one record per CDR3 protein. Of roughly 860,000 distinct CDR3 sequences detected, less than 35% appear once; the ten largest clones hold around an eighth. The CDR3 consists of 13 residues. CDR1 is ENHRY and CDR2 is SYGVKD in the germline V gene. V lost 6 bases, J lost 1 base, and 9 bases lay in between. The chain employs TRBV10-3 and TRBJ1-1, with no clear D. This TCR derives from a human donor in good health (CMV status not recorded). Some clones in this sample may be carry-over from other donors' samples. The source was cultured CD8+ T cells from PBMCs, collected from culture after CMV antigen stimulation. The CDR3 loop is CAISENRNTEAFF. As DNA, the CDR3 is TGTGCCATCAGCGAAAACAGGAACACTGAAGCTTTCTTT.